A selection of T cell receptor beta chains follows, all from one sample in a study of blood T cell repertoires in COVID-19. Profiled with immunoSEQ multiplex PCR; TCRdb holds only in-frame clones, not every one. The sample has 90,000 to 130,000 clones; around four fifths are singletons. The sample taken for sequencing was peripheral blood. Source of these receptors: a man in his 70s with acute or convalescent COVID-19. CDR3s include the opening cysteine and the closing phenylalanine or tryptophan. Fields, in order: V gene, J gene, D gene, clone size, CDR3 protein, CDR3 DNA. The D gene is left open where the match is weak. Expanded clones are given a class, and other clones once, few, many or no size at all.

v_call: TRBV9; j_call: TRBJ2-1; d_call: TRBD2; clone_size: .; cdr3_aa: CASSVASGRDNEQFF; cdr3_nt: TGTGCCAGCAGCGTAGCGAGCGGGAGGGACAATGAGCAGTTCTTC
v_call: TRBV5-1; j_call: TRBJ1-2; d_call: .; clone_size: .; cdr3_aa: CASSLGGSQGYTF; cdr3_nt: TGCGCCAGCAGCTTGGGGGGCAGTCAAGGCTACACCTTC
v_call: TRBV5-1; j_call: TRBJ2-3; d_call: .; clone_size: .; cdr3_aa: CASSRGQSTDTQYF; cdr3_nt: TGCGCCAGCAGCCGAGGACAGAGCACAGATACGCAGTATTTT
v_call: TRBV5-1; j_call: TRBJ2-1; d_call: .; clone_size: .; cdr3_aa: CASSPQAGGHEQFF; cdr3_nt: TGCGCCAGCAGCCCGCAAGCAGGGGGGCATGAGCAGTTCTTC
v_call: TRBV18; j_call: TRBJ1-4; d_call: TRBD1; clone_size: .; cdr3_aa: CASSRRDRLVEKLFF; cdr3_nt: TGTGCCAGCTCTCGGAGGGACAGGCTTGTTGAAAAACTGTTTTTT
v_call: TRBV3-1/TRBV3-2; j_call: TRBJ1-3; d_call: .; clone_size: .; cdr3_aa: CASRRGSGNTIYF; cdr3_nt: TGTGCCAGCAGGCGGGGCTCTGGAAACACCATATATTTT
v_call: TRBV20-1; j_call: TRBJ2-7; d_call: .; clone_size: once; cdr3_aa: CSARAGVEQYF; cdr3_nt: TGCAGTGCTAGGGCAGGGGTCGAGCAGTACTTC
v_call: TRBV5-4; j_call: TRBJ2-3; d_call: .; clone_size: .; cdr3_aa: CASSSTGDTQYF; cdr3_nt: TGTGCCAGCAGCTCCACCGGAGATACGCAGTATTTT
v_call: TRBV6-5; j_call: TRBJ2-2; d_call: .; clone_size: .; cdr3_aa: CASSYTGGNTGELFF; cdr3_nt: TGTGCCAGCAGTTACACTGGCGGGAACACCGGGGAGCTGTTTTTT
v_call: TRBV3-1/TRBV3-2; j_call: TRBJ2-1; d_call: TRBD2; clone_size: .; cdr3_aa: CASSQEGGGSYNEQFF; cdr3_nt: TGTGCCAGCAGCCAAGAGGGCGGGGGGTCCTACAATGAGCAGTTCTTC
v_call: TRBV7-9; j_call: TRBJ1-3; d_call: .; clone_size: .; cdr3_aa: CASGASSGNTIYF; cdr3_nt: TGTGCCAGCGGGGCGTCCTCTGGAAACACCATATATTTT
v_call: TRBV5-4; j_call: TRBJ1-2; d_call: .; clone_size: .; cdr3_aa: CASRVFRGRDYGYTF; cdr3_nt: TGTGCCAGCAGGGTGTTTAGGGGTAGAGACTATGGCTACACCTTC
v_call: TRBV18; j_call: TRBJ1-1; d_call: .; clone_size: .; cdr3_aa: CASSENDRTEAFF; cdr3_nt: TGTGCCAGCTCAGAAAACGACAGGACTGAAGCTTTCTTT
v_call: TRBV9; j_call: TRBJ2-5; d_call: TRBD2; clone_size: few; cdr3_aa: CASGTIAGGQETQYF; cdr3_nt: TGTGCCAGCGGAACAATAGCGGGGGGGCAAGAGACCCAGTACTTC
v_call: TRBV20-1; j_call: TRBJ2-1; d_call: TRBD2; clone_size: .; cdr3_aa: CSASESLLAGGNEQFF; cdr3_nt: TGCAGTGCTAGTGAATCACTGCTAGCGGGGGGTAATGAGCAGTTCTTC
v_call: TRBV12-3/TRBV12-4; j_call: TRBJ1-1; d_call: .; clone_size: .; cdr3_aa: CASRPRGRTEAFF; cdr3_nt: TGTGCCAGCAGGCCTCGAGGGAGGACTGAAGCTTTCTTT
v_call: TRBV20-1; j_call: TRBJ2-7; d_call: .; clone_size: .; cdr3_aa: CSASGAETYEQYF; cdr3_nt: TGCAGTGCTAGTGGGGCAGAAACCTACGAGCAGTACTTC
v_call: TRBV27; j_call: TRBJ1-6; d_call: TRBD1; clone_size: .; cdr3_aa: CASSLRGQGRSPLHF; cdr3_nt: TGTGCCAGCAGTTTACGGGGACAGGGGCGATCACCCCTCCACTTT
v_call: TRBV9; j_call: TRBJ2-7; d_call: TRBD2; clone_size: .; cdr3_aa: CASSVGSGGADEQYF; cdr3_nt: TGTGCCAGCAGCGTAGGGTCGGGAGGCGCAGACGAGCAGTACTTC
v_call: TRBV7-9; j_call: TRBJ2-3; d_call: TRBD2; clone_size: once; cdr3_aa: CASSSGSLAGGITDTQYF; cdr3_nt: TGTGCCAGCAGCTCAGGGTCTCTAGCGGGGGGGATAACAGATACGCAGTATTTT
v_call: TRBV24-1; j_call: TRBJ2-4; d_call: TRBD1; clone_size: .; cdr3_aa: CATSDSGTGGNIQYF; cdr3_nt: TGTGCCACCAGTGACTCCGGGACAGGGGGAAACATTCAGTACTTC
v_call: TRBV10-3; j_call: TRBJ1-6; d_call: .; clone_size: .; cdr3_aa: CAISGAGKSPLHF; cdr3_nt: TGTGCCATCAGTGGGGCGGGGAAATCACCCCTCCACTTT
v_call: TRBV5-1; j_call: TRBJ2-2; d_call: TRBD1; clone_size: .; cdr3_aa: CASRPPGTGNTGELFF; cdr3_nt: TGCGCCAGCAGGCCTCCCGGGACAGGGAACACCGGGGAGCTGTTTTTT
v_call: TRBV4-2; j_call: TRBJ1-5; d_call: .; clone_size: .; cdr3_aa: CASSQVSGRSEPQHF; cdr3_nt: TGTGCCAGCAGCCAAGTGAGCGGGAGGTCAGAGCCCCAGCATTTT
v_call: TRBV21-1; j_call: TRBJ1-6; d_call: .; clone_size: .; cdr3_aa: CASSKSLPNSPLHF; cdr3_nt: TGTGCCAGCAGCAAAAGCCTCCCTAATTCACCCCTCCACTTT
v_call: TRBV5-4; j_call: TRBJ2-7; d_call: TRBD2; clone_size: .; cdr3_aa: CASSLAGTSGTREQYF; cdr3_nt: TGTGCCAGCAGCTTGGCCGGGACTAGCGGGACACGAGAGCAGTACTTC
v_call: TRBV12-3/TRBV12-4; j_call: TRBJ1-5; d_call: TRBD1; clone_size: .; cdr3_aa: CASRGTGDQPQHF; cdr3_nt: TGTGCCAGCAGGGGGACAGGGGACCAGCCCCAGCATTTT
v_call: TRBV2; j_call: TRBJ1-4; d_call: TRBD1; clone_size: .; cdr3_aa: CASSQTGVDEKLFF; cdr3_nt: TGTGCCAGCAGTCAGACAGGGGTGGATGAAAAACTGTTTTTT
v_call: TRBV7-8; j_call: TRBJ2-2; d_call: TRBD1; clone_size: .; cdr3_aa: CASSRRQGHTGELFF; cdr3_nt: TGTGCCAGCAGCCGCCGACAGGGGCACACCGGGGAGCTGTTTTTT
v_call: TRBV28; j_call: TRBJ1-5; d_call: TRBD1; clone_size: .; cdr3_aa: CASSALGTGRSNQPQHF; cdr3_nt: TGTGCCAGCAGTGCCCTAGGGACAGGACGTAGCAATCAGCCCCAGCATTTT
v_call: TRBV5-1; j_call: TRBJ1-5; d_call: .; clone_size: few; cdr3_aa: CASSLGLNQPQHF; cdr3_nt: TGCGCCAGCAGCTTGGGGCTCAATCAGCCCCAGCATTTT
v_call: TRBV28; j_call: TRBJ2-2; d_call: TRBD2; clone_size: .; cdr3_aa: CASRPLSGGVSTGELFF; cdr3_nt: TGTGCCAGCAGGCCTCTTAGCGGGGGGGTCTCCACCGGGGAGCTGTTTTTT
v_call: TRBV5-1; j_call: TRBJ1-4; d_call: TRBD1; clone_size: .; cdr3_aa: CASSLITGAGEKLFF; cdr3_nt: TGCGCCAGCAGCCTGATAACAGGGGCGGGAGAAAAACTGTTTTTT
v_call: TRBV5-1; j_call: TRBJ2-6; d_call: TRBD1; clone_size: .; cdr3_aa: CASSDDRGASYVLTF; cdr3_nt: TGCGCCAGCAGCGATGACAGGGGGGCTTCCTACGTCCTGACTTTC
v_call: TRBV20-1; j_call: TRBJ1-2; d_call: .; clone_size: .; cdr3_aa: CSASPVSGSGYTF; cdr3_nt: TGCAGTGCTAGTCCAGTTTCCGGGTCCGGCTACACCTTC
v_call: TRBV4-1; j_call: TRBJ2-1; d_call: .; clone_size: .; cdr3_aa: CASSQEGQRYNEQFF; cdr3_nt: TGCGCCAGCAGCCAAGAAGGACAGCGCTACAATGAGCAGTTCTTC
v_call: TRBV11-3; j_call: TRBJ1-1; d_call: .; clone_size: .; cdr3_aa: CASSPHEDTEAFF; cdr3_nt: TGTGCCAGCAGCCCCCACGAGGACACTGAAGCTTTCTTT
v_call: TRBV24-1; j_call: TRBJ2-3; d_call: .; clone_size: .; cdr3_aa: CATSDSRSTDTQYF; cdr3_nt: TGTGCCACCAGTGATTCACGGAGCACAGATACGCAGTATTTT
v_call: TRBV6-2/TRBV6-3; j_call: TRBJ2-7; d_call: TRBD2; clone_size: .; cdr3_aa: CASSSHSGGIWEQYF; cdr3_nt: TGTGCCAGCAGTTCCCACAGCGGGGGGATTTGGGAGCAGTACTTC
v_call: TRBV10-3; j_call: TRBJ1-3; d_call: .; clone_size: .; cdr3_aa: CAISEITGNTIYF; cdr3_nt: TGTGCCATCAGTGAAATTACTGGAAACACCATATATTTT
v_call: TRBV2; j_call: TRBJ1-2; d_call: .; clone_size: .; cdr3_aa: CASREGDFYGYTF; cdr3_nt: TGTGCCAGCAGAGAGGGGGATTTCTATGGCTACACCTTC
v_call: TRBV3-1/TRBV3-2; j_call: TRBJ1-4; d_call: .; clone_size: .; cdr3_aa: CASREDISEKLFF; cdr3_nt: TGTGCCAGCAGAGAGGACATTTCGGAAAAACTGTTTTTT
v_call: TRBV10-3; j_call: TRBJ1-5; d_call: .; clone_size: .; cdr3_aa: CAAGGQPQHF; cdr3_nt: TGTGCCGCCGGGGGTCAGCCCCAGCATTTT
v_call: TRBV19; j_call: TRBJ2-1; d_call: TRBD2; clone_size: .; cdr3_aa: CASSASGTPYNEQFF; cdr3_nt: TGTGCCAGTAGTGCTAGCGGAACTCCCTACAATGAGCAGTTCTTC
v_call: TRBV19; j_call: TRBJ2-2; d_call: .; clone_size: once; cdr3_aa: CASQVPTSGGELFF; cdr3_nt: TGTGCCAGTCAGGTCCCTACATCCGGCGGGGAGCTGTTTTTT
v_call: TRBV27; j_call: TRBJ1-5; d_call: .; clone_size: once; cdr3_aa: CASIPPGVSNQPQHF; cdr3_nt: TGTGCCAGCATCCCCCCCGGGGTTAGCAATCAGCCCCAGCATTTT
v_call: TRBV5-4; j_call: TRBJ1-2; d_call: .; clone_size: few; cdr3_aa: CASSLSSGGTPRYGYTF; cdr3_nt: TGTGCCAGCAGCTTGTCTTCGGGTGGGACTCCCCGCTATGGCTACACCTTC
v_call: TRBV30; j_call: TRBJ1-2; d_call: .; clone_size: .; cdr3_aa: CACSGPLTDLYGYTF; cdr3_nt: TGTGCCTGTAGTGGTCCTTTGACAGACCTCTATGGCTACACCTTC
v_call: TRBV5-1; j_call: TRBJ2-2; d_call: TRBD2; clone_size: .; cdr3_aa: CASSSTSGTWNTGELFF; cdr3_nt: TGCGCCAGCAGCAGCACTAGCGGGACTTGGAACACCGGGGAGCTGTTTTTT
v_call: TRBV19; j_call: TRBJ2-2; d_call: TRBD2; clone_size: once; cdr3_aa: CASAGTRGTGELFF; cdr3_nt: TGTGCCAGTGCGGGGACTAGGGGGACCGGGGAGCTGTTTTTT
v_call: TRBV4-2; j_call: TRBJ1-2; d_call: .; clone_size: few; cdr3_aa: CASSQVGDGYTF; cdr3_nt: TGTGCCAGCAGCCAAGTAGGAGATGGCTACACCTTC
v_call: TRBV18; j_call: TRBJ2-1; d_call: TRBD1; clone_size: .; cdr3_aa: CASSPPGQASNEQFF; cdr3_nt: TGTGCCAGCTCCCCTCCCGGACAGGCTTCAAATGAGCAGTTCTTC
v_call: TRBV30; j_call: TRBJ1-2; d_call: .; clone_size: .; cdr3_aa: CAWSVGLGANYGYTF; cdr3_nt: TGTGCCTGGAGTGTAGGGCTTGGGGCCAACTATGGCTACACCTTC
v_call: TRBV7-9; j_call: TRBJ2-1; d_call: .; clone_size: .; cdr3_aa: CASRISERDNEQFF; cdr3_nt: TGTGCCAGCAGGATATCTGAGAGGGATAATGAGCAGTTCTTC
v_call: TRBV6-2/TRBV6-3; j_call: TRBJ2-7; d_call: TRBD1; clone_size: .; cdr3_aa: CASSRDRGTYEQYF; cdr3_nt: TGTGCCAGCAGCCGGGACAGGGGGACCTACGAGCAGTACTTC